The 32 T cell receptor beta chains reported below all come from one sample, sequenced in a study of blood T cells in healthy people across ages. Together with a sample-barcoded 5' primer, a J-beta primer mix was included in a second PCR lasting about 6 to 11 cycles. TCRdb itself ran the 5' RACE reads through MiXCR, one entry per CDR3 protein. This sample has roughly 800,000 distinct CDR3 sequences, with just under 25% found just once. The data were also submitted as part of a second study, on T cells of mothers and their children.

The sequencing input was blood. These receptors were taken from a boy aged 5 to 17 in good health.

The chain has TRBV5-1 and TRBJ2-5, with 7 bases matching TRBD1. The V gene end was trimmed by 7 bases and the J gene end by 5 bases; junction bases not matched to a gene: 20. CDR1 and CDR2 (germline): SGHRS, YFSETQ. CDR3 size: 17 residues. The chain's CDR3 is CASGRSTRGNSRETQYF. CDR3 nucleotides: TGCGCCAGCGGGAGAAGCACCAGGGGGAACTCCAGGGAGACCCAGTACTTC.

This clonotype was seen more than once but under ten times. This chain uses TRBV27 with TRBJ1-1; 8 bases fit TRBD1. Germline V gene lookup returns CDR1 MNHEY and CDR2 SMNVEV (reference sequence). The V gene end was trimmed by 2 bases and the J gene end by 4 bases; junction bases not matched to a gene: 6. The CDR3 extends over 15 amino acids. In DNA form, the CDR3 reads TGTGCCAGCAGTTTAATCCAGGGGGCTACCACTGAAGCTTTCTTT. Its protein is CASSLIQGATTEAFF.

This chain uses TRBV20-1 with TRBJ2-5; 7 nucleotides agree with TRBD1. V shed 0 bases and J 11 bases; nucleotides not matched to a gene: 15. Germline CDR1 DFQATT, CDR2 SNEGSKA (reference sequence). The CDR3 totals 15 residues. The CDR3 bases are TGCAGTGCTAGAGATCGAGAGGGGGCAGACTACGGGCAGTACTTC. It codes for CSARDREGADYGQYF.

CDR3 residues: CATSQGGSGNTIYF. In DNA, the CDR3 is TGTGCCACCAGCCAGGGGGGTTCTGGAAACACCATATATTTT. The chain combines TRBV15 with TRBJ1-3; 7 bases line up with TRBD1. From germline, CDR1 is LNHNV and CDR2 YYDKDF (reference sequence). The CDR3 has 14 residues. Losses at the gene ends were 5 bases for V and 1 base for J; bases not matched to a gene: 2. The whole variable domain, remainder taken from reference TRBV15 and TRBJ1-3, is DAMVIQNPRYQVTQFGKPVTLSCSQTLNHNVMYWYQQKSSQAPKLLFHYYDKDFNNEADTPDNFQSRRPNTSFCFLDIRSPGLGDTAMYLCATSQGGSGNTIYFGEGSWLTVV.

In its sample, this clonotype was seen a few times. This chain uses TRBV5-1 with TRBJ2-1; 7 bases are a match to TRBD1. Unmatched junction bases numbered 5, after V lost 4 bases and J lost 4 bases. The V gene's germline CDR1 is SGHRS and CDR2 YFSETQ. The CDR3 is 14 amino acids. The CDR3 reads CASSQGQIYNEQFF. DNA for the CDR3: TGCGCCAGCAGCCAGGGACAGATTTACAATGAGCAGTTCTTC.

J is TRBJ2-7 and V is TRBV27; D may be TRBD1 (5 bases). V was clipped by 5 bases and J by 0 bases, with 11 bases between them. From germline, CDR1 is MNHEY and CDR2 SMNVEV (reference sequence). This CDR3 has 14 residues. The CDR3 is CASSSRVHSYEQYF. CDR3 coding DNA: TGTGCCAGCAGTAGCAGGGTACACTCCTACGAGCAGTACTTC.

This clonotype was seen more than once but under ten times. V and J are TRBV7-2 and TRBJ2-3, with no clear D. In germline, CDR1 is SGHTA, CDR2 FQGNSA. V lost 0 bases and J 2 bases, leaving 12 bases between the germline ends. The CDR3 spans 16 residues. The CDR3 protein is CASSLAQSSNTDTQYF. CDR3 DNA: TGTGCCAGCAGCTTAGCACAGTCATCCAACACAGATACGCAGTATTTT.

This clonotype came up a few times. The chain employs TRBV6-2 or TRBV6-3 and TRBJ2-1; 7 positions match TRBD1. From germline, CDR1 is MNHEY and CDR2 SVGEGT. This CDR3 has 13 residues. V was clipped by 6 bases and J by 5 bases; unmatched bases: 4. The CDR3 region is CASRRQGNNEQFF. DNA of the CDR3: TGTGCCAGCAGGAGACAGGGTAACAATGAGCAGTTCTTC.

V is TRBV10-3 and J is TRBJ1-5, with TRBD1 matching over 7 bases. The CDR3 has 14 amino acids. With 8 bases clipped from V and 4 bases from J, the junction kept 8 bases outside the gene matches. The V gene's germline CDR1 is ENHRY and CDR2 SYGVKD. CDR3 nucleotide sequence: TGTGCCATCTCGGCGGGCAGGGGGAATCAGCCCCAGCATTTT. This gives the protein CAISAGRGNQPQHF.

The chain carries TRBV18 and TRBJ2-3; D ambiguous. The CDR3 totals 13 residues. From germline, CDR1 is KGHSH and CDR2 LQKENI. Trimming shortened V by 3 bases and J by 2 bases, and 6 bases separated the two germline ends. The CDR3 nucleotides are TGTGCCAGCTCACCTAAACTCACAGATACGCAGTATTTT. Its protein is CASSPKLTDTQYF. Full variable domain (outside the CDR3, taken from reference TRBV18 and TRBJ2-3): NAGVMQNPRHLVRRRGQEARLRCSPMKGHSHVYWYRQLPEEGLKFMVYLQKENIIDESGMPKERFSAEFPKEGPSILRIQQVVRGDSAAYFCASSPKLTDTQYFGPGTRLTVL.

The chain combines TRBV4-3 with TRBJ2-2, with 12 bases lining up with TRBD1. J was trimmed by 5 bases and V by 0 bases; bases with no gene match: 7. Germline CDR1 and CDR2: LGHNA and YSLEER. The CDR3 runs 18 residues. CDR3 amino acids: CASSQDPGQGAETGELFF. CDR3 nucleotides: TGCGCCAGCAGCCAAGATCCGGGACAGGGGGCTGAGACCGGGGAGCTGTTTTTT.

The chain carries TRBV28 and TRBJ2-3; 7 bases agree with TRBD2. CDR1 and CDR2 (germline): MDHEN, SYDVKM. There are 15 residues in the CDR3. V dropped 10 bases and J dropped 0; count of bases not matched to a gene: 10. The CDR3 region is CATNLLASSTDTQYF. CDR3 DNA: TGTGCCACCAATCTACTAGCGTCTAGCACAGATACGCAGTATTTT.

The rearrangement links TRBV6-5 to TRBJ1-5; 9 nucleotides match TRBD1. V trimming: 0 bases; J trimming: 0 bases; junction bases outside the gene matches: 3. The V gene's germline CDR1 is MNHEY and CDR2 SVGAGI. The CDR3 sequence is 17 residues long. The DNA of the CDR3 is TGTGCCAGCAGTTACTCGACAGGGGGTGGTAGCAATCAGCCCCAGCATTTT. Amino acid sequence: CASSYSTGGGSNQPQHF.

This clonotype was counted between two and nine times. In DNA, the CDR3 is TGTGCCAGCAGTTTTTCTCATGGTGAGCAGTTCTTC. It specifies CASSFSHGEQFF. The chain has TRBV27 and TRBJ2-1; no clear D. The CDR3 consists of 12 residues. V dropped 3 bases and J dropped 9 bases, with 9 bases sitting between them. Germline V gene lookup returns CDR1 MNHEY and CDR2 SMNVEV (reference sequence).

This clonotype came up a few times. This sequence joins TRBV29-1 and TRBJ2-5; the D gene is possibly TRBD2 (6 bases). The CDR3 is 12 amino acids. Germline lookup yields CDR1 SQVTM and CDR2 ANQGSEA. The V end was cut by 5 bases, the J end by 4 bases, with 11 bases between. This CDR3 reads CSVSSGGETQYF. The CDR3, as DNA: TGCAGCGTTAGTAGCGGAGGAGAGACCCAGTACTTC.

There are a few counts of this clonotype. CDR3 sequence: CASSYRYDEPYEQYF. Here the CDR3 DNA reads TGTGCCAGCAGTTACCGCTACGACGAACCCTACGAGCAGTACTTC. The chain combines TRBV6-5 with TRBJ2-7; D is uncertain. Trimming shortened V by 2 bases and J by 2 bases, and 13 bases separated the two germline ends. Germline CDR1 reads MNHEY; CDR2 reads SVGAGI. CDR3 length: 15 residues.

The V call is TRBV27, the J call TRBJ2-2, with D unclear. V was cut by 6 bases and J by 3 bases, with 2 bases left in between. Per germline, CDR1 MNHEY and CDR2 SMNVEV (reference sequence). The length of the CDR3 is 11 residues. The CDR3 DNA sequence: TGTGCCAGCAGCGACACCGGGGAGCTGTTTTTT. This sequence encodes CASSDTGELFF.

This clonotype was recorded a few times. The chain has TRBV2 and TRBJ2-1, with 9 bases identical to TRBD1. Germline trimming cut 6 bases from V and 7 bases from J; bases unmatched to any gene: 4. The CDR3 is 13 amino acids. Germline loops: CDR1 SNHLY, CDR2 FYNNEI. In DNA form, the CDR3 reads TGTGCCAGCAGAATAGGGACAGGGAATGAGCAGTTCTTC. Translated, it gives CASRIGTGNEQFF.

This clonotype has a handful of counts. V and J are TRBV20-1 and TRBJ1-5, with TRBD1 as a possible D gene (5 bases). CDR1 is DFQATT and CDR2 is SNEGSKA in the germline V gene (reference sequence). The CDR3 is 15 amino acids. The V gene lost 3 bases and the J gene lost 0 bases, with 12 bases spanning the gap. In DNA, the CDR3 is TGCAGTGCTAGGATGGTGGGACTTAGCAATCAGCCCCAGCATTTT. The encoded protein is CSARMVGLSNQPQHF.

CDR3 in amino acids: CSEIQGQGSPHEQYF. The CDR3 DNA reads TGCAGCGAGATACAGGGACAGGGGTCACCTCACGAGCAGTACTTC. The rearrangement links TRBV29-1 to TRBJ2-5, with 10 nucleotides matching TRBD1. Near its end, the DNA agrees better with TRBJ2-7, so the J call may be wrong. The germline V gene has CDR1 SQVTM and CDR2 ANQGSEA. The CDR3 covers 15 residues.

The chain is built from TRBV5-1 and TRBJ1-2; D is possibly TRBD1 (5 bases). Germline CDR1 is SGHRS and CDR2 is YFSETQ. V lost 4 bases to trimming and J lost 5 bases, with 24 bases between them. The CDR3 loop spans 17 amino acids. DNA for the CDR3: TGCGCCAGCAGCCCCGGCGGTTTCCAGGGAGGGCGGTATGGCTACACCTTC. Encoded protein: CASSPGGFQGGRYGYTF.

CDR3: CATSRRTSGVLYEQFF. CDR3 DNA: TGTGCCACCAGCAGGAGGACTAGTGGGGTTCTGTATGAGCAGTTCTTC. The chain recombines TRBV15 with TRBJ2-1, with TRBD2 identical over 7 bases. The germline CDR1 and CDR2 sequences are LNHNV and YYDKDF (reference sequence). The CDR3 consists of 16 residues. The J segment lost 8 bases and the V segment lost 3 bases, leaving 13 bases of the junction unmatched.

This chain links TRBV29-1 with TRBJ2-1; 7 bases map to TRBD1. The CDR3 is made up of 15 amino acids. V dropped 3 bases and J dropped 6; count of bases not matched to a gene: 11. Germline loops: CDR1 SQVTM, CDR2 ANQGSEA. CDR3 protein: CSVDPGTVDGNEQFF. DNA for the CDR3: TGCAGCGTTGATCCCGGGACAGTTGATGGCAATGAGCAGTTCTTC.

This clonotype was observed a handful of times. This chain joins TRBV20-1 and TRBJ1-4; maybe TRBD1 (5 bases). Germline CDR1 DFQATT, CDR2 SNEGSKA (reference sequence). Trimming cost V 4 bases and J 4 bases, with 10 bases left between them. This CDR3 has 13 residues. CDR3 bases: TGCAGTGCTACCCAGGGCGTTAATGAAAAACTGTTTTTT. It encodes CSATQGVNEKLFF.

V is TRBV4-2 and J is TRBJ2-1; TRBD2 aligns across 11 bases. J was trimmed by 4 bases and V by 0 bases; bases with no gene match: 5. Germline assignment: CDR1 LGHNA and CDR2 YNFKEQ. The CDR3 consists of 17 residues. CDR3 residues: CASSQETGTSGYNEQFF. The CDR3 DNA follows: TGTGCCAGCAGCCAAGAAACCGGGACTAGCGGTTACAATGAGCAGTTCTTC.

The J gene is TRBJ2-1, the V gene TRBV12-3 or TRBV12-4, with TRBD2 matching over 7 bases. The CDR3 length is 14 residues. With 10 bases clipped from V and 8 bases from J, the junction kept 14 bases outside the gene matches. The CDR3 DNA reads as TGTGCCACCGCGAGGGAGCGGGGATTTGATGAGCAGTTCTTC. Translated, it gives CATARERGFDEQFF.

CDR3: CASSYSGRLAETQYF. The CDR3 region has the DNA TGTGCCAGCAGTTACTCAGGCAGGCTGGCGGAGACCCAGTACTTC. The chain joins TRBV6-5 to TRBJ2-5, with D hard to call. This CDR3 is 15 amino acids long. V lost 0 bases and J 5 bases, leaving 13 bases between the germline ends. In germline, CDR1 is MNHEY, CDR2 SVGAGI.

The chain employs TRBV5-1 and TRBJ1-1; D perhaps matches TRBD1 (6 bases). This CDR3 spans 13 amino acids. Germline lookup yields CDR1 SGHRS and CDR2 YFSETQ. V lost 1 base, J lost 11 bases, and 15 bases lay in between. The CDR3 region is CASSLTGSSGAFF. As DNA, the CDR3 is TGCGCCAGCAGCTTGACAGGGTCCTCCGGGGCTTTCTTT.

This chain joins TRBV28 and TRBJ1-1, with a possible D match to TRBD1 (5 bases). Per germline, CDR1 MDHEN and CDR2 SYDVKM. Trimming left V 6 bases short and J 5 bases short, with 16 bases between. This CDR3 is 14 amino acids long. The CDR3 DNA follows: TGTGCCAGCAGATTCCAGGGAATTCAGACTGAAGCTTTCTTT. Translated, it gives CASRFQGIQTEAFF.

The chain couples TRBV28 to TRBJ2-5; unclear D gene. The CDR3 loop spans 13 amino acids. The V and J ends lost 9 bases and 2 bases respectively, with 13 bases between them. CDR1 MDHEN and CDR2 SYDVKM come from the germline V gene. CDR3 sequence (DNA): TGTGCCAGTCAGGTGGAGATTCAAGAGACCCAGTACTTC. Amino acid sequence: CASQVEIQETQYF.

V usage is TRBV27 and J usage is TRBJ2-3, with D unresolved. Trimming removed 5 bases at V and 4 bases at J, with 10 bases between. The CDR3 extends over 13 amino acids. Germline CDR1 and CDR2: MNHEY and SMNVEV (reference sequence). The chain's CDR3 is CASSRTFSDTQYF. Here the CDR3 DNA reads TGTGCCAGCAGTAGAACTTTCTCAGATACGCAGTATTTT.

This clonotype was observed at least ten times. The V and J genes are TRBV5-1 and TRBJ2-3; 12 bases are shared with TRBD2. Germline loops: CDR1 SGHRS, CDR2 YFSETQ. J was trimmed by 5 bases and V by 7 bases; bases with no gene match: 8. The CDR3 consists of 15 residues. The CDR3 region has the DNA TGCGCCAGCCATTCGATGGGACTAGCGGGAGATACGCAGTATTTT. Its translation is CASHSMGLAGDTQYF.